This is a list of T cell receptor beta chains from one sample in a study of blood T cell repertoires in COVID-19. Assay used: immunoSEQ multiplex PCR; TCRdb lists only in-frame clones, some missing. The data hold 45,000 to 65,000 clones, with about 90% observed a single time. Sample: peripheral blood. The receptors derive from a human donor in a cohort sampled during active COVID-19. The CDR3 runs from the conserved cysteine through the conserved F or W. The D gene is left open where the match is weak. Clone size is shown for a subset of rows, as once, few, many or a class of expanded clone.

CDR3 protein: CASSSDRGLNQPQHF
CDR3 DNA: TGTGCCAGCAGCTCCGACAGGGGCCTAAATCAGCCCCAGCATTTT
clone size: NA
J gene: TRBJ1-5
V gene: TRBV5-5
D gene: TRBD1

CDR3 protein: CASSYSAGTGNTIYF
CDR3 DNA: TGTGCCAGCAGTTACTCGGCGGGTACAGGAAACACCATATATTTT
clone size: few
J gene: TRBJ1-3
V gene: TRBV6-2/TRBV6-3
D gene: NA

CDR3 protein: CASSLRHNEQYF
CDR3 DNA: TGTGCCAGCAGCCTCCGACATAACGAGCAGTACTTC
clone size: NA
J gene: TRBJ2-7
V gene: TRBV3-1/TRBV3-2
D gene: NA

CDR3 protein: CASSPPLAAFRNTQYF
CDR3 DNA: TGTGCCAGCTCACCTCCCCTAGCGGCCTTTAGGAATACGCAGTATTTT
clone size: NA
J gene: TRBJ2-3
V gene: TRBV18
D gene: TRBD2

CDR3 protein: CASSSRQTGNTIYF
CDR3 DNA: TGCGCCAGCAGCTCCAGACAGACCGGAAACACCATATATTTT
clone size: few
J gene: TRBJ1-3
V gene: TRBV4-1
D gene: NA

CDR3 protein: CASRKTGIGYNEQFF
CDR3 DNA: TGCGCCAGCAGGAAGACAGGGATTGGGTACAATGAGCAGTTCTTC
clone size: NA
J gene: TRBJ2-1
V gene: TRBV5-1
D gene: TRBD1

CDR3 protein: CASSMTLSYEQYF
CDR3 DNA: TGTGCCAGCAGCATGACTCTCTCCTACGAGCAGTACTTC
clone size: few
J gene: TRBJ2-7
V gene: TRBV6-5
D gene: NA

CDR3 protein: CASSQTGLAGVKTLSYEQYF
CDR3 DNA: TGCGCCAGCAGTCAAACGGGACTAGCGGGAGTCAAGACCCTCTCCTACGAGCAGTACTTC
clone size: NA
J gene: TRBJ2-7
V gene: TRBV23-1
D gene: TRBD2

CDR3 protein: CASSVGTANYGYTF
CDR3 DNA: TGTGCCAGCAGCGTAGGGACAGCTAACTATGGCTACACCTTC
clone size: once
J gene: TRBJ1-2
V gene: TRBV9
D gene: NA

CDR3 protein: CASTPPDGTGTEAFF
CDR3 DNA: TGTGCCAGCACGCCCCCCGACGGCACGGGCACTGAAGCTTTCTTT
clone size: once
J gene: TRBJ1-1
V gene: TRBV28
D gene: NA

CDR3 protein: CASSIRTGMWEPQHF
CDR3 DNA: TGTGCCAGTAGTATCAGGACAGGGATGTGGGAGCCCCAGCATTTT
clone size: NA
J gene: TRBJ1-5
V gene: TRBV19
D gene: TRBD1

CDR3 protein: CASSLTYGTVRTGELFF
CDR3 DNA: TGTGCCAGCAGCTTAACATATGGGACAGTTCGGACCGGGGAGCTGTTTTTT
clone size: NA
J gene: TRBJ2-2
V gene: TRBV7-3
D gene: TRBD1

CDR3 protein: CASSRIYGGRNTGELFF
CDR3 DNA: TGTGCCAGCAGCCGCATTTATGGGGGCCGCAACACCGGGGAGCTGTTTTTT
clone size: NA
J gene: TRBJ2-2
V gene: TRBV21-1
D gene: NA

CDR3 protein: CASSQAQGFSYEQYF
CDR3 DNA: TGCGCTAGCAGCCAAGCACAGGGCTTTTCCTACGAGCAGTACTTC
clone size: NA
J gene: TRBJ2-7
V gene: TRBV4-3
D gene: NA

CDR3 protein: CASSQDGTGGNYGYTF
CDR3 DNA: TGCGCCAGCAGCCAAGATGGGACAGGGGGCAACTATGGCTACACCTTC
clone size: few
J gene: TRBJ1-2
V gene: TRBV4-1
D gene: TRBD1

CDR3 protein: CASTQEGYSDTQYF
CDR3 DNA: TGTGCCAGCACCCAAGAGGGCTACTCAGATACGCAGTATTTT
clone size: NA
J gene: TRBJ2-3
V gene: TRBV3-1/TRBV3-2
D gene: NA

CDR3 protein: CASSQNRGGWQFF
CDR3 DNA: TGTGCCAGCAGCCAAAATAGGGGAGGGTGGCAGTTCTTC
clone size: NA
J gene: TRBJ2-1
V gene: TRBV14
D gene: TRBD2

CDR3 protein: CASSAGTGEAFF
CDR3 DNA: TGTGCCAGCAGTGCAGGGACAGGGGAAGCTTTCTTT
clone size: NA
J gene: TRBJ1-1
V gene: TRBV25-1
D gene: TRBD1

CDR3 protein: CASSLDTVNTEAFF
CDR3 DNA: TGTGCCAGCAGCTTAGACACCGTGAACACTGAAGCTTTCTTT
clone size: NA
J gene: TRBJ1-1
V gene: TRBV7-9
D gene: NA

CDR3 protein: CASSSSGGLPEETQYF
CDR3 DNA: TGTGCCAGCAGCTCGAGCGGGGGCCTGCCCGAAGAGACCCAGTACTTC
clone size: NA
J gene: TRBJ2-5
V gene: TRBV7-3
D gene: TRBD2

CDR3 protein: CSARGESEQFF
CDR3 DNA: TGCAGTGCTAGAGGGGAGAGTGAGCAGTTCTTC
clone size: NA
J gene: TRBJ2-1
V gene: TRBV20-1
D gene: NA

CDR3 protein: CASSLDLNSNQPQHF
CDR3 DNA: TGTGCCAGCAGCTTAGACCTAAATAGCAATCAGCCCCAGCATTTT
clone size: NA
J gene: TRBJ1-5
V gene: TRBV11-2
D gene: NA

CDR3 protein: CASSLSRTGELFF
CDR3 DNA: TGTGCCAGCAGCCTGAGTCGTACCGGGGAGCTGTTTTTT
clone size: NA
J gene: TRBJ2-2
V gene: TRBV3-1/TRBV3-2
D gene: NA

CDR3 protein: CASSLRGTTGELFF
CDR3 DNA: TGTGCCAGCAGCTTACGCGGGACCACCGGGGAGCTGTTTTTT
clone size: once
J gene: TRBJ2-2
V gene: TRBV7-2
D gene: NA

CDR3 protein: CASSAGQKETQYF
CDR3 DNA: TGCGCCAGCAGTGCCGGACAAAAAGAGACCCAGTACTTC
clone size: NA
J gene: TRBJ2-5
V gene: TRBV10-2
D gene: NA

CDR3 protein: CASSQGPGHPSGYTF
CDR3 DNA: TGTGCCAGCAGCCAAGGTCCCGGGCACCCTAGCGGCTACACCTTC
clone size: NA
J gene: TRBJ1-2
V gene: TRBV14
D gene: NA

CDR3 protein: CSVVERGGADTQYF
CDR3 DNA: TGCAGCGTTGTGGAGCGGGGCGGGGCAGATACGCAGTATTTT
clone size: NA
J gene: TRBJ2-3
V gene: TRBV29-1
D gene: TRBD2

CDR3 protein: CASSQEGEYSNQPQHF
CDR3 DNA: TGTGCCAGCAGCCAAGAGGGAGAGTATAGCAATCAGCCCCAGCATTTT
clone size: NA
J gene: TRBJ1-5
V gene: TRBV4-2
D gene: NA

CDR3 protein: CASSPHGQGGRTGEQFF
CDR3 DNA: TGTGCCAGCTCACCACACGGGCAGGGCGGAAGAACAGGTGAGCAGTTCTTC
clone size: NA
J gene: TRBJ2-1
V gene: TRBV18
D gene: NA

CDR3 protein: CASSLSGGLNEQFF
CDR3 DNA: TGTGCCAGCAGCTTAAGCGGGGGCCTTAATGAGCAGTTCTTC
clone size: NA
J gene: TRBJ2-1
V gene: TRBV7-9
D gene: TRBD2

CDR3 protein: CSASKSHEQYF
CDR3 DNA: TGCAGTGCGAGCAAGAGCCACGAGCAGTACTTC
clone size: NA
J gene: TRBJ2-7
V gene: TRBV20-1
D gene: NA

CDR3 protein: CASRGTSVYNEQFF
CDR3 DNA: TGTGCCAGCAGAGGGACTAGCGTCTACAATGAGCAGTTCTTC
clone size: NA
J gene: TRBJ2-1
V gene: TRBV2
D gene: TRBD2

CDR3 protein: CASTRTGGRETQYF
CDR3 DNA: TGTGCCAGCACCAGGACAGGGGGACGGGAGACCCAGTACTTC
clone size: NA
J gene: TRBJ2-5
V gene: TRBV9
D gene: TRBD1

CDR3 protein: CASRVETGGLDEQFF
CDR3 DNA: TGTGCCAGCAGAGTGGAGACAGGGGGCTTGGATGAGCAGTTCTTC
clone size: NA
J gene: TRBJ2-1
V gene: TRBV6-5
D gene: TRBD1

CDR3 protein: CASSFAGKNTEAFF
CDR3 DNA: TGTGCCAGCAGCTTCGCCGGGAAGAACACTGAAGCTTTCTTT
clone size: NA
J gene: TRBJ1-1
V gene: TRBV7-9
D gene: NA

CDR3 protein: CASSPGRGETQYF
CDR3 DNA: TGTGCCAGCTCCCCCGGAAGGGGAGAGACCCAGTACTTC
clone size: once
J gene: TRBJ2-5
V gene: TRBV18
D gene: NA

CDR3 protein: CASSVGAPGAGGRPDTQYF
CDR3 DNA: TGTGCCAGCAGCGTAGGGGCCCCCGGCGCGGGAGGGAGGCCAGATACGCAGTATTTT
clone size: few
J gene: TRBJ2-3
V gene: TRBV9
D gene: TRBD2

CDR3 protein: CASSPSRIGYTF
CDR3 DNA: TGTGCCAGTAGCCCCTCCCGTATTGGCTACACCTTC
clone size: once
J gene: TRBJ1-2
V gene: TRBV19
D gene: NA

CDR3 protein: CASSPGTINQETQYF
CDR3 DNA: TGTGCCAGTAGTCCCGGGACTATTAACCAAGAGACCCAGTACTTC
clone size: NA
J gene: TRBJ2-5
V gene: TRBV19
D gene: TRBD2

CDR3 protein: CASRSRQGSYGYTF
CDR3 DNA: TGTGCCAGCAGGTCCCGACAGGGGTCGTATGGCTACACCTTC
clone size: NA
J gene: TRBJ1-2
V gene: TRBV7-9
D gene: TRBD1

CDR3 protein: CATHASGAMGEQYF
CDR3 DNA: TGTGCCACTCACGCTAGCGGGGCCATGGGAGAGCAGTACTTC
clone size: NA
J gene: TRBJ2-7
V gene: TRBV6-5
D gene: TRBD2

CDR3 protein: CASSGDRGNQYF
CDR3 DNA: TGTGCCAGCAGTGGGGACAGGGGAAACCAGTACTTC
clone size: NA
J gene: TRBJ2-5
V gene: TRBV2
D gene: TRBD1

CDR3 protein: CASSSDLGSNEQFF
CDR3 DNA: TGTGCCAGCAGCTCAGACCTAGGTTCTAATGAGCAGTTCTTC
clone size: NA
J gene: TRBJ2-1
V gene: TRBV7-2
D gene: NA

CDR3 protein: CASSIASTSHNEQFF
CDR3 DNA: TGTGCCAGTAGTATAGCCTCGACTAGTCACAATGAGCAGTTCTTC
clone size: NA
J gene: TRBJ2-1
V gene: TRBV19
D gene: NA

CDR3 protein: CASSYSGGQETQYF
CDR3 DNA: TGTGCCAGCAGTTACTCAGGGGGTCAAGAGACCCAGTACTTC
clone size: NA
J gene: TRBJ2-5
V gene: TRBV6-5
D gene: NA

CDR3 protein: CASSLARQGSPLHF
CDR3 DNA: TGTGCCAGCAGCTTGGCCCGGCAGGGTTCACCCCTCCACTTT
clone size: NA
J gene: TRBJ1-6
V gene: TRBV5-6
D gene: NA

CDR3 protein: CASSFNTGELFF
CDR3 DNA: TGCGCCAGCAGCTTTAATACCGGGGAGCTGTTTTTT
clone size: NA
J gene: TRBJ2-2
V gene: TRBV5-1
D gene: NA

CDR3 protein: CASSLGANEKLFF
CDR3 DNA: TGTGCCAGCTCACTCGGGGCTAATGAAAAACTGTTTTTT
clone size: NA
J gene: TRBJ1-4
V gene: TRBV18
D gene: NA

CDR3 protein: CASSLTGMPFF
CDR3 DNA: TGTGCCAGCAGTTTAACAGGGATGCCTTTCTTT
clone size: NA
J gene: TRBJ1-1
V gene: TRBV12-3/TRBV12-4
D gene: NA

CDR3 protein: CASSLAGGAVEAFF
CDR3 DNA: TGCGCCAGCAGCTTGGCCGGGGGAGCCGTGGAAGCTTTCTTT
clone size: NA
J gene: TRBJ1-1
V gene: TRBV5-1
D gene: NA

CDR3 protein: CASSEVSGNTIYF
CDR3 DNA: TGTGCCTCCAGCGAGGTCTCTGGAAACACCATATATTTT
clone size: NA
J gene: TRBJ1-3
V gene: TRBV6-5
D gene: NA

CDR3 protein: CASSMGGGSGNTGELFF
CDR3 DNA: TGTGCCAGTAGTATGGGAGGGGGGAGTGGGAACACCGGGGAGCTGTTTTTT
clone size: NA
J gene: TRBJ2-2
V gene: TRBV19
D gene: NA

CDR3 protein: CASNTGTGGFGYTF
CDR3 DNA: TGTGCCAGCAACACCGGGACAGGGGGCTTTGGCTACACCTTC
clone size: NA
J gene: TRBJ1-2
V gene: TRBV2
D gene: TRBD1

CDR3 protein: CASSLLGGRTDTQYF
CDR3 DNA: TGCGCCAGCAGCTTGTTGGGCGGGAGGACAGATACGCAGTATTTT
clone size: once
J gene: TRBJ2-3
V gene: TRBV5-1
D gene: TRBD2

CDR3 protein: CASSYSPSGPQETQYF
CDR3 DNA: TGTGCCAGCAGTTACTCGCCTAGCGGGCCGCAAGAGACCCAGTACTTC
clone size: NA
J gene: TRBJ2-5
V gene: TRBV6-5
D gene: TRBD2